The entry below gives a single TCR beta chain sequence along with its context. The antigen remains undetermined. These data originate in a study of cytomegalovirus exposure and HLA in healthy donors. PCR amplification relied on 60 Vbeta primers (plus 13 Jbeta primers). Sequenced by immunoSEQ multiplex PCR; TCRdb stores in-frame clones only, minus some. The table has over 150,000 clones, over 80% seen once. The CDR3 sequence is 13 residues long. General observations from the study: A missense DCLRE1C variant was associated with V- and J-gene trimming of TCR beta chains in a later analysis, and an independent cohort replicated the association.

This TCR was sampled from a human donor in good health. Sequencing used PBMCs. This sequence joins TRBV21-1 and TRBJ2-3; the table's TRBD2 call for D was not verified on the DNA. TRBV21-1 is classified as a pseudogene. The CDR3 sequence is CASSSRTRDTQYF. Written as DNA, the CDR3 is TGTGCCAGCAGCTCCCGGACTAGAGATACGCAGTATTTT.